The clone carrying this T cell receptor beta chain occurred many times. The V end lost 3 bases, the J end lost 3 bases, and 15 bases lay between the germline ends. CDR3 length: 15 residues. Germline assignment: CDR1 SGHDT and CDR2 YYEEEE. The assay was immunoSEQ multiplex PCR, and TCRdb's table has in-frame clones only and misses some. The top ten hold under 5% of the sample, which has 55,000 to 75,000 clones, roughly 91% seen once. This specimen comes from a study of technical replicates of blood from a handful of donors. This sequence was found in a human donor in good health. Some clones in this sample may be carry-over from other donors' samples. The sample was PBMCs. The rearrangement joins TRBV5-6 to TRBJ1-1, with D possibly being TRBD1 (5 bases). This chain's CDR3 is CASSSWGRGDTEAFF. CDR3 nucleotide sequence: TGTGCCAGCAGCTCCTGGGGACGGGGGGACACTGAAGCTTTCTTT.